What follows are 26 T cell receptor beta chains derived from one specimen sequenced in a study of blood T cell repertoires in COVID-19. Assay used: immunoSEQ multiplex PCR; TCRdb lists only in-frame clones, some missing. This sample has 240,000 or so clones, with around 89% found just once. Sequenced material: PBMCs or T cells enriched from blood (not recorded which). The receptors derive from a man over 45 who had been exposed to COVID-19.

CDR3 in amino acids: CASSRDSVYEQFF. The CDR3 coding sequence is TGTGCCAGCAGCCGGGACTCTGTGTATGAGCAGTTCTTC. V and J are TRBV11-2 and TRBJ2-1; possible D gene TRBD2, 6 bases. CDR3 length equals 13 residues. Deletions cut 5 bases from V and 8 bases from J, with 13 bases between. The germline CDR1 and CDR2 sequences are SGHAT and FQNNGV.

V is TRBV14 and J is TRBJ1-6; D gene uncertain. Germline loops: CDR1 SGHDN, CDR2 FVKESK. This CDR3 has 15 amino acids. V lost 3 bases to trimming and J lost 4 bases, with 10 bases between them. The CDR3 bases are TGTGCCAGCAGCCAGGCACGGGTATATAATTCACCCCTCCACTTT. The encoded protein is CASSQARVYNSPLHF.

The chain employs TRBV24-1 and TRBJ2-5; 8 nucleotides align to TRBD2. The ends lost 5 bases at V and 5 bases at J; junction bases unmatched: 12. CDR3 length equals 16 residues. Germline values: CDR1 KGHDR, CDR2 SFDVKD. CDR3 sequence reads: CATSAESGGLEETQYF. In DNA form, the CDR3 reads TGTGCCACCAGTGCCGAGAGCGGGGGCCTCGAGGAGACCCAGTACTTC.

The genes are TRBV9 and TRBJ1-6; D is perhaps TRBD1 (6 bases). Germline-derived CDR1 and CDR2 are SGDLS and YYNGEE. The V end was cut by 3 bases, the J end by 10 bases, with 14 bases between. There are 14 residues in the CDR3. Here the CDR3 DNA reads TGTGCCAGCAGCGCCGTACAGGGTATCTCACCCCTCCACTTT. The encoded protein is CASSAVQGISPLHF. Drawing the rest from reference TRBV9 and TRBJ1-6, the complete variable domain is DSGVTQTPKHLITATGQRVTLRCSPRSGDLSVYWYQQSLDQGLQFLIQYYNGEERAKGNILERFSAQQFPDLHSELNLSSLELGDSALYFCASSAVQGISPLHFGNGTRLTVT.

The V gene is TRBV5-1, the J gene TRBJ2-3; 12 positions agree with TRBD2. V shed 3 bases and J 4 bases; nucleotides not matched to a gene: 6. This CDR3 has 16 amino acids. Germline CDR1 reads SGHRS; CDR2 reads YFSETQ. CDR3 bases: TGCGCCAGCAGCTACCTAGCGGGAGGGCCTTCAGATACGCAGTATTTT. Translating it yields CASSYLAGGPSDTQYF.

This clone was found a few times. V and J are TRBV9 and TRBJ1-1; no clear D. CDR1 is SGDLS and CDR2 is YYNGEE in the germline V gene. Trimming stripped 0 bases from V and 4 bases from J, with 7 bases between. This CDR3 is built from 13 residues. CDR3 nucleotides: TGTGCCAGCAGCGTAGATATTTTCACTGAAGCTTTCTTT. Amino acids: CASSVDIFTEAFF.

The chain recombines TRBV9 with TRBJ1-1; TRBD1 matches 7 bases. J was trimmed by 4 bases and V by 4 bases; bases with no gene match: 7. The germline gives CDR1 SGDLS, CDR2 YYNGEE. The CDR3 spans 14 residues. The CDR3 region has the DNA TGTGCCAGCAGCCCAACAGGGGCCAGCACTGAAGCTTTCTTT. It yields the protein CASSPTGASTEAFF.

The genes are TRBV5-1 and TRBJ1-2; TRBD1 is a possible D gene (5 bases). CDR1 is SGHRS and CDR2 is YFSETQ in the germline V gene. This CDR3 region has 15 residues. Trimming took off 0 bases at V and 1 base at J, with 10 bases between the two ends. The CDR3 protein is CASSLEGRDNYGYTF. In DNA, the CDR3 is TGCGCCAGCAGCTTGGAGGGGCGGGATAACTATGGCTACACCTTC.

The CDR3 here is CASSPMGQGDEKLFF. In DNA form, the CDR3 reads TGTGCCAGTAGTCCTATGGGACAGGGCGATGAAAAACTGTTTTTT. This chain uses TRBV19 with TRBJ1-4; 9 bases are shared with TRBD1. From germline, CDR1 is LNHDA and CDR2 SQIVND (reference sequence). V was clipped by 5 bases and J by 6 bases; unmatched bases: 7. The CDR3 consists of 15 residues.

This chain joins TRBV29-1 and TRBJ1-1; 8 nucleotides align to TRBD1. Germline V lookup: CDR1 SQVTM, CDR2 ANQGSEA. This CDR3 has 14 amino acids. The V segment lost 4 bases and the J segment 3 bases; nucleotides outside the gene matches: 7. The CDR3 region has the DNA TGCAGCGTTGCCCGACAGGGGAGGGACACTGAAGCTTTCTTT. This codes for CSVARQGRDTEAFF.

This chain links TRBV27 with TRBJ2-1, with 8 bases fitting TRBD2. This CDR3 contains 15 residues. Germline CDR1 reads MNHEY; CDR2 reads SMNVEV (reference sequence). Trimming at V came to 6 bases and at J to 6 bases, leaving 10 bases not matched to a gene. The CDR3 protein is CASRRPGLVANEQFF. DNA for the CDR3: TGTGCCAGCAGAAGACCGGGACTAGTCGCCAATGAGCAGTTCTTC.

The chain recombines TRBV5-1 with TRBJ2-3; TRBD1 matches at 7 bases. Germline CDR1 SGHRS, CDR2 YFSETQ. This CDR3 comprises 16 residues. J lost 2 bases, V lost 4 bases, and 10 bases had no gene match. CDR3 nucleotides: TGCGCCAGCAGCGCAGGACAGGATGGGATCACAGATACGCAGTATTTT. It yields the protein CASSAGQDGITDTQYF.

This sequence joins TRBV5-4 and TRBJ2-3; no reliable D call. The CDR3 covers 15 residues. V dropped 0 bases and J dropped 0 bases, with 8 bases sitting between them. The germline CDR1 and CDR2 sequences are SGHNT and YYREEE (reference sequence). The CDR3 DNA is TGTGCCAGCAGCTTGGGTGGCCATAGCACAGATACGCAGTATTTT. It translates to CASSLGGHSTDTQYF.

The chain links TRBV27 to TRBJ2-7, with D possibly being TRBD1 (6 bases). The CDR3 spans 14 residues. CDR1 and CDR2 (germline): MNHEY, SMNVEV (reference sequence). Trimming stripped 5 bases from V and 7 bases from J, with 18 bases between. The CDR3, as DNA: TGTGCCAGCAGTACTACCGGGACAATTGAGGAGCAGTACTTC. This sequence encodes CASSTTGTIEEQYF.

The chain has TRBV2 and TRBJ1-2; no firm D call. CDR3 length: 14 residues. V was pared by 10 bases and J by 6 bases, with 21 bases between. The germline gives CDR1 SNHLY, CDR2 FYNNEI. The CDR3 bases are TGTGCCACCGAGGATCGGGATTACAGCGATGGCTACACCTTC. The encoded protein is CATEDRDYSDGYTF. Filled out from reference TRBV2 and TRBJ1-2, the complete variable domain reads EPEVTQTPSHQVTQMGQEVILRCVPISNHLYFYWYRQILGQKVEFLVSFYNNEISEKSEIFDDQFSVERPDGSNFTLKIRSTKLEDSAMYFCATEDRDYSDGYTFGSGTRLTVV.

The gene calls are TRBV6-5 and TRBJ1-2; D perhaps matches TRBD1 (6 bases). This CDR3 comprises 15 residues. Germline CDR1 and CDR2: MNHEY and SVGAGI. Deletions cut 1 base from V and 4 bases from J, with 13 bases between. The CDR3 nucleotides read TGTGCCAGCAGTTACTGGCAGGGGCACTTCTATGGCTACACCTTC. Its translation: CASSYWQGHFYGYTF.

This sequence joins TRBV18 and TRBJ1-4, with 10 bases that match TRBD1. Unmatched junction bases numbered 3, after V lost 5 bases and J lost 6 bases. The CDR3 extends over 14 amino acids. Per germline, CDR1 KGHSH and CDR2 LQKENI. The CDR3 DNA is TGTGCCAGCTCAATCGGGACAGGGGATGAAAAACTGTTTTTT. Protein: CASSIGTGDEKLFF. The full variable domain, in which reference TRBV18 and TRBJ1-4 provide the parts outside the CDR3, is NAGVMQNPRHLVRRRGQEARLRCSPMKGHSHVYWYRQLPEEGLKFMVYLQKENIIDESGMPKERFSAEFPKEGPSILRIQQVVRGDSAAYFCASSIGTGDEKLFFGSGTQLSVL.

The rearrangement uses TRBV11-3 and TRBJ1-1; possible D gene TRBD1, 6 bases. V was shortened by 3 bases and J by 0 bases, with 8 bases between the two germline ends. The CDR3 runs to 14 residues. Germline-derived CDR1 and CDR2 are SGHNT and YENEEA. The CDR3, as DNA: TGTGCCAGCAGCTTTGCAGGGGTGAACACTGAAGCTTTCTTT. Its protein is CASSFAGVNTEAFF.

The chain combines TRBV28 with TRBJ2-3, with TRBD2 matching 7 bases. The germline V gene has CDR1 MDHEN and CDR2 SYDVKM. The CDR3 totals 15 residues. V was pared by 5 bases and J by 4 bases, with 9 bases of the junction left unmatched. CDR3 sequence (DNA): TGTGCCAGCAGTCCCAATGGACTAGTCCCAGATACGCAGTATTTT. It is translated as CASSPNGLVPDTQYF.

The genes are TRBV7-9 and TRBJ1-3; the match to TRBD1 covers 9 bases. In germline, CDR1 is SEHNR, CDR2 FQNEAQ (reference sequence). This CDR3 is built from 14 residues. The trim removed 5 bases at V and 4 bases at J, leaving 3 bases unmatched. The CDR3 loop is CASSQTGGGNTIYF. Written as DNA, the CDR3 is TGTGCCAGCAGCCAAACAGGGGGCGGAAACACCATATATTTT.

As concerns this clone: Other DNA sequences in the same sample also yield this CDR3. The gene calls are TRBV18 and TRBJ1-5; the match to TRBD1 covers 7 bases. The CDR3 consists of 13 residues. Germline-derived CDR1 and CDR2 are KGHSH and LQKENI. J lost 4 bases, V lost 4 bases, and 1 base had no gene match. The CDR3 loop reads CASSRQGNQPQHF. The CDR3, as DNA: TGTGCCAGCTCACGACAGGGTAATCAGCCCCAGCATTTT.

The chain joins TRBV25-1 to TRBJ1-1; possible D gene TRBD1, 5 bases. V dropped 4 bases and J dropped 5 bases, with 11 bases sitting between them. Germline CDR1 reads MGHDK; CDR2 reads SYGVNS. The length of the CDR3 is 13 residues. The CDR3 sequence is CASSGEQVTEAFF. CDR3 in DNA: TGTGCCAGCAGTGGTGAACAGGTAACTGAAGCTTTCTTT. Based on the CDR3 plus reference TRBV25-1 and TRBJ1-1, the full variable domain is EADIYQTPRYLVIGTGKKITLECSQTMGHDKMYWYQQDPGMELHLIHYSYGVNSTEKGDLSSESTVSRIRTEHFPLTLESARPSHTSQYLCASSGEQVTEAFFGQGTRLTVV.

The V gene is TRBV5-4, the J gene TRBJ2-3; 9 nucleotides agree with TRBD2. Trimming at V came to 4 bases and at J to 0 bases, leaving 9 bases not matched to a gene. In germline, CDR1 is SGHNT, CDR2 YYREEE (reference sequence). This CDR3 comprises 17 residues. The CDR3 loop is CASSRWASGISTDTQYF. The CDR3 DNA follows: TGTGCCAGCAGCCGGTGGGCTAGCGGGATTAGCACAGATACGCAGTATTTT.

This clone appeared a few times. The chain recombines TRBV5-4 with TRBJ2-6; perhaps TRBD1 as D (5 bases). CDR1 is SGHNT, CDR2 YYREEE, per germline (reference sequence). Between the trimmed V and J ends, which lost 3 bases and 4 bases, there was a span of 11 bases. The CDR3 is 15 amino acids. DNA of the CDR3: TGTGCCAGCAGCTCTGTAGGGGAAGGGGCCAACGTCCTGACTTTC. Translating gives CASSSVGEGANVLTF.

This chain connects TRBV6-5 to TRBJ1-6, with TRBD1 matching over 9 bases. Trimming took 8 bases from V and 3 from J; bases not matched to a gene: 5. Germline CDR1 reads MNHEY; CDR2 reads SVGAGI. The CDR3 runs 15 residues. CDR3: CASVRTGDYNSPLHF. DNA for the CDR3: TGTGCCAGCGTCCGGACAGGGGACTATAATTCACCCCTCCACTTT.

The gene calls are TRBV19 and TRBJ2-1; D is possibly TRBD1 (6 bases). The germline V and J ends were trimmed by 1 base and 6 bases, with 25 bases remaining between them. The CDR3 has 19 residues. The germline V gene has CDR1 LNHDA and CDR2 SQIVND (reference sequence). CDR3 DNA: TGTGCCAGTAGTATAGCCCTTTTTCAGGGGTCGGCTTTTACCAATGAGCAGTTCTTC. Its translation is CASSIALFQGSAFTNEQFF.